This T cell receptor beta chain was identified in a study of control samples from healthy donors and cancer patients. Measured with immunoSEQ multiplex PCR; TCRdb has only the in-frame clones, and not every one. This table has under 100,000 clones, about 89% appearing once. The clonotype comes from a woman aged 50 to 60 with colorectal cancer. The sequenced sample was PBMCs.

The CDR3, as DNA: TGTGCCAGCAGCCTCCGGGGGGGAAACGAAAAACTGTTTTTT. It specifies CASSLRGGNEKLFF. The V and J genes are TRBV3-1 (or the pseudogene TRBV3-2) and TRBJ1-4, with a tentative D call TRBD1 (5 bases). The CDR3 sequence is 14 residues long. Trimming took off 4 bases at V and 8 bases at J, with 14 bases between the two ends. The germline V gene has CDR1 LGHDT and CDR2 YNNKEL (reference sequence).